A single sample gave rise to the 14 T cell receptor beta chains below, sequenced in a study of cytomegalovirus exposure and HLA in healthy donors. PCR amplification relied on 60 Vbeta primers (plus 13 Jbeta primers). Profiled with immunoSEQ multiplex PCR; TCRdb holds only in-frame clones, not every one. The data hold 90,000 or so clones, with around four fifths observed a single time. Input material: PBMCs. The receptors stem from a boy between 10 and 17 years old in good health and CMV-seronegative.

The chain links TRBV19 to TRBJ2-1; TRBD1 matches 9 bases. The J segment lost 4 bases and the V segment lost 5 bases, leaving 3 bases of the junction unmatched. The CDR3 is 14 residues long. CDR1 is LNHDA and CDR2 is SQIVND in the germline V gene (reference sequence). DNA of the CDR3: TGTGCCAGTAGTGGGGGACAGGGATACAATGAGCAGTTCTTC. Residues: CASSGGQGYNEQFF.

J is TRBJ1-1 and V is TRBV28, with D possibly matching TRBD1 (6 bases). Between the trimmed V and J ends, which lost 6 bases and 0 bases, there was a span of 11 bases. The V gene's germline CDR1 is MDHEN and CDR2 SYDVKM. This CDR3 spans 14 amino acids. The CDR3 coding sequence is TGTGCCAGCAGCACAGGGCCAATGAACACTGAAGCTTTCTTT. This sequence encodes CASSTGPMNTEAFF.

This clone is a singleton in its sample. The V call is TRBV7-9, the J call TRBJ1-4; tentatively, D is TRBD1 (5 bases). Germline-derived CDR1 and CDR2 are SEHNR and FQNEAQ (reference sequence). V was clipped by 2 bases and J by 3 bases, with 10 bases between them. The CDR3 spans 15 residues. The CDR3 here is CASSLSWGANEKLFF. As DNA, the CDR3 is TGTGCCAGCAGCTTAAGTTGGGGGGCTAATGAAAAACTGTTTTTT.

The gene calls are TRBV30 and TRBJ1-1; D gene uncertain. V shed 1 base and J shed 0 bases, with 6 bases lying between them. This CDR3 contains 13 residues. CDR1 and CDR2 from the germline V gene are GTSNPN and SVGIG (reference sequence). In nucleotides, the CDR3 is TGTGCCTGGAGTGAGTACATGAACACTGAAGCTTTCTTT. Its protein is CAWSEYMNTEAFF.

J is TRBJ2-5 and V is TRBV6-5, with D possibly being TRBD1 (6 bases). CDR3 length: 13 residues. Between the trimmed V and J ends, which lost 2 bases and 4 bases, there was a span of 8 bases. Germline V gene lookup returns CDR1 MNHEY and CDR2 SVGAGI. For the CDR3, the DNA is TGTGCCAGCAGTTACGCAGGGGCAGAGACCCAGTACTTC. Protein sequence: CASSYAGAETQYF.

This sequence joins TRBV5-1 and TRBJ1-2; D unclear. The CDR3 covers 15 residues. The V gene lost 7 bases and the J gene lost 4 bases, with 20 bases spanning the gap. CDR1 is SGHRS, CDR2 YFSETQ, per germline. The DNA for the CDR3 is TGCGCCAGCTTGGAACTGGCTCCCAACAGCTATGGCTACACCTTC. Translation: CASLELAPNSYGYTF.

The chain combines TRBV11-3 with TRBJ2-1, with D perhaps matching TRBD2 (7 bases). The V gene lost 5 bases and the J gene lost 8 bases, with 16 bases spanning the gap. The CDR3 has 14 amino acids. Germline V lookup: CDR1 SGHNT, CDR2 YENEEA. As DNA, the CDR3 is TGTGCCAGCAGCCCGGAAGGGGGGGCCTATGAGCAGTTCTTC. Translating gives CASSPEGGAYEQFF.

V and J are TRBV6-5 and TRBJ2-3; 10 bases are shared with TRBD2. The length of the CDR3 is 15 residues. V lost 6 bases to trimming and J lost 5 bases; unmatched junction nucleotides: 8. CDR1 MNHEY and CDR2 SVGAGI come from the germline V gene. For the CDR3, the DNA is TGTGCCAGCAGAGACGCTAGCGGGAGAGTAGATACGCAGTATTTT. The encoded protein is CASRDASGRVDTQYF.

The V and J genes are TRBV7-2 and TRBJ2-1; 9 bases are shared with TRBD2. Germline lookup yields CDR1 SGHTA and CDR2 FQGNSA. CDR3 length: 14 residues. The V gene end was trimmed by 4 bases and the J gene end by 7 bases; junction bases not matched to a gene: 5. The CDR3 region is CASSSSGGLNEQFF. Written as DNA, the CDR3 is TGTGCCAGCAGCTCGAGCGGGGGGTTGAATGAGCAGTTCTTC.

CDR3: CASSPGGGGYEQYF. CDR3 DNA sequence: TGTGCCAGCAGTCCAGGAGGGGGGGGATACGAGCAGTACTTC. The chain employs TRBV27 and TRBJ2-7; perhaps TRBD2 as D (7 bases). Deletions cut 5 bases from V and 4 bases from J, with 15 bases between. The CDR3 is made up of 14 amino acids. Germline CDR1 MNHEY, CDR2 SMNVEV (reference sequence).

This clone was observed a few times. The rearrangement links TRBV28 to TRBJ2-5; no firm D call. The CDR3 has 13 residues. Trimming stripped 3 bases from V and 2 bases from J, with 7 bases between. Looked up from germline, CDR1 is MDHEN and CDR2 is SYDVKM. CDR3 sequence reads: CASSLSRQETQYF. CDR3 in DNA: TGTGCCAGCAGTTTGAGCAGGCAAGAGACCCAGTACTTC. Full variable domain (missing parts from reference TRBV28 and TRBJ2-5): DVKVTQSSRYLVKRTGEKVFLECVQDMDHENMFWYRQDPGLGLRLIYFSYDVKMKEKGDIPEGYSVSREKKERFSLILESASTNQTSMYLCASSLSRQETQYFGPGTRLLVL.

V and J are TRBV5-4 and TRBJ1-2; 8 nucleotides agree with TRBD1. J lost 7 bases, V lost 4 bases, and 6 bases had no gene match. The CDR3 has 13 residues. Germline CDR1 reads SGHNT; CDR2 reads YYREEE (reference sequence). The DNA for the CDR3 is TGTGCCAGCAGCAAGCCACAGGGGGGTGGCTACACCTTC. Amino acids: CASSKPQGGGYTF.

This CDR3 reads CASSSPGGPNTDTQYF. For the CDR3, the DNA is TGTGCCAGCAGCTCTCCCGGCGGGCCGAACACAGATACGCAGTATTTT. The rearrangement links TRBV5-4 to TRBJ2-3; maybe TRBD2 (5 bases). The CDR3 is 16 residues long. V was cut by 3 bases and J by 2 bases, with 16 bases left in between. Germline CDR1 SGHNT, CDR2 YYREEE (reference sequence).

The rearrangement joins TRBV10-1 to TRBJ2-3, with TRBD1 matching 9 bases. With V trimmed by 0 bases and J by 7 bases, 5 bases remained unmatched. Per germline, CDR1 WNHNN and CDR2 SYGVQD (reference sequence). The CDR3 has 15 residues. The chain's CDR3 is CASSESRTGDYTQYF. The CDR3 bases are TGCGCCAGCAGTGAGTCCCGGACAGGGGATTATACGCAGTATTTT.